Listed below are T cell receptor beta chains from one sample, sequenced in a study of blood T cell repertoires in COVID-19. The repertoire was sequenced with immunoSEQ multiplex PCR; TCRdb's copy has only in-frame clones and lacks some. Altogether approximately 390,000 clones are present, 70% to 90% being singletons, with the ten largest covering approximately 2.1%. The sequencing sample was made of PBMCs or T cells enriched from blood (not recorded which). These TCRs come from a woman aged 40 to 49 with acute COVID-19. CDR3s include the opening cysteine and the closing phenylalanine or tryptophan. The D gene is left open where the match is weak. The size field is filled for only some rows; it gives once, few, many or a size class.

TRBV9	.	TRBJ1-3	.	CASSVSGASGNTIYF	TGTGCCAGCAGCGTTTCGGGAGCCTCTGGAAACACCATATATTTT
TRBV6-5	.	TRBJ1-2	TRBD1	CASWGQGNPGYTF	TGTGCCAGCTGGGGACAGGGAAACCCTGGCTACACCTTC
TRBV6-5	.	TRBJ2-6	.	CASSPNRAGANVLTF	TGTGCCAGCAGTCCAAACAGGGCCGGGGCCAACGTCCTGACTTTC
TRBV13	.	TRBJ1-2	.	CASRLSGREFGYTF	TGTGCCAGCAGATTGTCAGGGCGGGAGTTTGGCTACACCTTC
TRBV18	.	TRBJ1-5	TRBD1	CASSPSGTGDSNQPQHF	TGTGCCAGCTCACCATCCGGGACAGGGGATAGCAATCAGCCCCAGCATTTT
TRBV10-3	few	TRBJ1-2	.	CAIKKTGNDGYTF	TGTGCCATCAAGAAGACAGGTAACGATGGCTACACCTTC
TRBV7-2	.	TRBJ1-2	.	CASSLHRASYGYTF	TGTGCCAGCAGCTTACACAGGGCTTCGTATGGCTACACCTTC
TRBV7-2	.	TRBJ2-7	.	CASSANRAYEQYF	TGTGCCAGCAGCGCAAACAGGGCCTACGAGCAGTACTTC
TRBV24-1	.	TRBJ1-1	TRBD1	CATSDSKDRIPEAFF	TGTGCCACCAGTGATTCAAAGGACAGGATCCCTGAAGCTTTCTTT
TRBV7-2	.	TRBJ2-1	.	CASSPRTTGEQFF	TGTGCCAGCAGCCCCCGGACTACGGGTGAGCAGTTCTTC
TRBV4-1	once	TRBJ2-3	TRBD2	CASSQDRSGGASDTQYF	TGCGCCAGCAGCCAAGATAGGAGCGGGGGGGCGTCAGATACGCAGTATTTT
TRBV23-1	.	TRBJ2-5	.	CATTGTGETQYF	TGCGCCACTACAGGGACGGGGGAGACCCAGTACTTC